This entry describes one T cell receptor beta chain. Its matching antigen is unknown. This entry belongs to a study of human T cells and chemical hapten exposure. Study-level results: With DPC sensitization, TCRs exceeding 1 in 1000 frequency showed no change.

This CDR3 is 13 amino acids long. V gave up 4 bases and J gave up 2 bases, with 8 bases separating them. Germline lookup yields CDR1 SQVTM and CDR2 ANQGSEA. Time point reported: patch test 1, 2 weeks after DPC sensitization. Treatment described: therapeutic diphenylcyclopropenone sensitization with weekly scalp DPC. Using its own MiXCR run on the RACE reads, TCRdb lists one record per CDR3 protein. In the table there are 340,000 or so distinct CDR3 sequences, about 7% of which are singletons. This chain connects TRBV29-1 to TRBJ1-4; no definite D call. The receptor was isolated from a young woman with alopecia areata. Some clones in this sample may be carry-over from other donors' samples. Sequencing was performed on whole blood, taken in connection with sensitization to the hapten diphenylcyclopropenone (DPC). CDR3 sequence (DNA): TGCAGCGTTGGGCTACAGACTAATGAAAAACTGTTTTTT. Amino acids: CSVGLQTNEKLFF.